The 11 T cell receptor beta chains reported below all come from one sample, sequenced in a study of shared clonotypes between healthy human individuals. This table comes from immunoSEQ multiplex PCR, and its TCRdb copy is limited to in-frame clones, with some not included. The sample includes approximately 530,000 clones, about 96% of them seen just once. The sequencing sample was made of naive CD4+ T cells sorted from blood. Subset described: CD45RA+ positively selected. The source of these receptors is a woman in her 30s in good health.

The chain has TRBV9 and TRBJ2-7; the match to TRBD1 covers 7 bases. Trimming at V came to 3 bases and at J to 7 bases, leaving 16 bases not matched to a gene. This CDR3 spans 16 amino acids. CDR1 is SGDLS, CDR2 YYNGEE, per germline. The CDR3 DNA reads as TGTGCCAGCAGCGCCCCGGGACAGACAGCCCAGGGGGAGCAGTACTTC. Translating it yields CASSAPGQTAQGEQYF.

The chain carries TRBV19 and TRBJ2-7; TRBD1 agrees at 7 bases. The CDR3 consists of 16 residues. Trimming at V came to 4 bases and at J to 2 bases, leaving 11 bases not matched to a gene. The V gene's germline CDR1 is LNHDA and CDR2 SQIVND (reference sequence). Here the CDR3 DNA reads TGTGCCAGTAGTAAAGGGACACCCCAGGGGGCCTACGAGCAGTACTTC. This sequence encodes CASSKGTPQGAYEQYF.

Here the CDR3 DNA reads TGTGCCAGTAGTATAGGAGCCCTTCGGAGGAAGGGGGACAATGAGCAGTTCTTC. Translated, it gives CASSIGALRRKGDNEQFF. The rearrangement links TRBV19 to TRBJ2-1, with D perhaps TRBD1 (6 bases). The V gene lost 1 base and the J gene lost 5 bases, with 21 bases spanning the gap. Germline V CDR1 and CDR2: LNHDA, SQIVND (reference sequence). This CDR3 is 18 amino acids long.

The V gene is TRBV9, the J gene TRBJ2-5; TRBD1 agrees at 7 bases. The germline V gene has CDR1 SGDLS and CDR2 YYNGEE. The length of the CDR3 is 17 residues. The J segment lost 5 bases and the V segment lost 3 bases, leaving 16 bases of the junction unmatched. This chain's CDR3 is CASSGVRDSTMQETQYF. The DNA of the CDR3 is TGTGCCAGCAGCGGAGTCCGGGACAGCACAATGCAGGAGACCCAGTACTTC.

V and J are TRBV5-5 and TRBJ1-1; 8 nucleotides match TRBD1. Per germline, CDR1 SGHKS and CDR2 YYEKEE (reference sequence). The CDR3 spans 14 residues. Trimming at V came to 3 bases and at J to 5 bases, leaving 6 bases not matched to a gene. Here the CDR3 reads CASSYRGESTEAFF. Written as DNA, the CDR3 is TGTGCCAGCAGCTACAGGGGGGAATCGACTGAAGCTTTCTTT.

The V and J genes are TRBV6-1 and TRBJ2-7; either TRBD1 or TRBD2 may supply D (6 bases each). CDR1 is MNHNS and CDR2 is SASEGT in the germline V gene. The V gene lost 2 bases and the J gene lost 5 bases, with 13 bases spanning the gap. There are 14 residues in the CDR3. CDR3 protein: CASSEPGALNEQYF. The CDR3, as DNA: TGTGCCAGCAGTGAACCGGGGGCTTTGAACGAGCAGTACTTC.

This chain links TRBV11-3 with TRBJ2-7; the match to TRBD2 covers 16 bases. Germline CDR1 SGHNT, CDR2 YENEEA. The CDR3 spans 16 residues. The trim removed 5 bases at V and 6 bases at J, leaving 7 bases unmatched. This chain's CDR3 is CASSKTGTSGRVEQYF. The CDR3 coding sequence is TGTGCCAGCAGCAAAACGGGGACTAGCGGGAGGGTCGAGCAGTACTTC.

The chain employs TRBV5-1 and TRBJ2-5; D unresolved. Trimming took 4 bases from V and 0 from J, leaving 16 bases between them. Germline assignment: CDR1 SGHRS and CDR2 YFSETQ. The CDR3 runs to 16 residues. CDR3: CASSVSQTQYQETQYF. The CDR3 nucleotides read TGCGCCAGCAGCGTAAGCCAGACACAGTACCAAGAGACCCAGTACTTC.

CDR3 amino acids: CASSQAEGSGRANEQFF. The CDR3 nucleotides read TGTGCCAGCAGCCAAGCCGAGGGGAGCGGGAGAGCGAATGAGCAGTTCTTC. The V gene is TRBV4-2, the J gene TRBJ2-1, with 8 positions matching TRBD2. The CDR3 spans 17 residues. J gave up 7 bases and V 1 base, and 12 bases lay outside the gene matches. Germline V gene data show CDR1 as LGHNA and CDR2 as YNFKEQ.

V is TRBV7-6 and J is TRBJ2-2; 10 nucleotides match TRBD2. CDR1 and CDR2 (germline): SGHVS, FNYEAQ. J lost 3 bases, V lost 1 base, and 5 bases had no gene match. CDR3 length equals 17 residues. The CDR3 is CASSLGASGSHTGELFF. The CDR3 DNA reads TGTGCCAGCAGCTTAGGGGCTAGCGGGAGCCACACCGGGGAGCTGTTTTTT.

The CDR3 loop is CASSSVGQSISTDTQYF. DNA for the CDR3: TGTGCCAGCAGCTCGGTGGGACAGAGCATTTCCACAGATACGCAGTATTTT. The chain carries TRBV5-8 and TRBJ2-3; the match to TRBD1 covers 7 bases. This CDR3 has 17 residues. V lost 3 bases and J lost 2; bases outside the gene matches: 12. The germline V gene has CDR1 SGHTS and CDR2 YDEGEE.